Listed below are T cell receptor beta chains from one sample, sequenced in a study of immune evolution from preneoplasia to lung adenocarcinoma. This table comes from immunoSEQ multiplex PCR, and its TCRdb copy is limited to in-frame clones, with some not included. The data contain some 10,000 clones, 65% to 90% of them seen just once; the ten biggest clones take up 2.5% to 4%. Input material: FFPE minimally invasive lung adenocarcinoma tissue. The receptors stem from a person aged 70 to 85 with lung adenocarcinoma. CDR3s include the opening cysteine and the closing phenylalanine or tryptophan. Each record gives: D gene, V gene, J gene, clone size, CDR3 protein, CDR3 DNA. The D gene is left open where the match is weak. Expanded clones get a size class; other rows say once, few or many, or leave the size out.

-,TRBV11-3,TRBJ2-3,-,CASSLQGGDTQYF,TGTGCCAGCAGCTTGCAGGGGGGAGATACGCAGTATTTT
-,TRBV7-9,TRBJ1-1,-,CASILVGTPEAFF,TGTGCCAGCATCTTAGTGGGGACACCAGAAGCTTTCTTT
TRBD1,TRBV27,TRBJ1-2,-,CASSRNRGQASNYGYTF,TGTGCCAGCAGCCGGAACAGGGGGCAGGCTTCTAACTATGGCTACACCTTC
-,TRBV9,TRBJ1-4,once,CASSVRGRGENEKLFF,TGTGCCAGCAGCGTCCGGGGACGAGGAGAGAATGAAAAACTGTTTTTT
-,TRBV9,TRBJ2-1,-,CASSAPPSSYNEQFF,TGTGCCAGCAGCGCCCCCCCCAGCTCCTACAATGAGCAGTTCTTC
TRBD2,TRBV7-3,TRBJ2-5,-,CASSLTAPSGQDTQYF,TGTGCCAGCAGCTTAACCGCTCCTAGCGGCCAAGATACCCAGTACTTC
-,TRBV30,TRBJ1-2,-,CAWSGNYGYTF,TGTGCCTGGTCAGGGAACTATGGCTACACCTTC
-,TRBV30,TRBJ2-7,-,CAWSEAYEQYF,TGTGCCTGGAGTGAAGCCTACGAGCAGTACTTC
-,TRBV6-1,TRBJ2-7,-,CASALNPMDPYEQYF,TGTGCCAGTGCCCTAAACCCCATGGACCCCTACGAGCAGTACTTC
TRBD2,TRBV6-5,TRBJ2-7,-,CASSQGLAGEQQYF,TGTGCCAGCAGCCAGGGACTAGCGGGTGAACAGCAGTACTTC
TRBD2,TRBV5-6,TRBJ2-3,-,CASGLLSGGGTDTQYF,TGTGCCAGCGGCCTACTGTCGGGAGGAGGGACAGATACGCAGTATTTT
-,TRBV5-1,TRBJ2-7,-,CASSLSLGRGLGEQYF,TGCGCCAGCAGCCTTTCTCTTGGCAGGGGATTAGGCGAGCAGTACTTC
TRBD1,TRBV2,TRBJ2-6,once,CASSVPGQGAGANVLTF,TGTGCCAGCAGCGTCCCGGGACAGGGGGCTGGGGCCAACGTCCTGACTTTC
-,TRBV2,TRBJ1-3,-,CASGERVSGNTIYF,TGTGCCAGCGGGGAGAGAGTCTCTGGAAACACCATATATTTT
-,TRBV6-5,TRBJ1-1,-,CASSYSSAILNTEAFF,TGTGCCAGCAGTTACTCGTCAGCAATACTGAACACTGAAGCTTTCTTT
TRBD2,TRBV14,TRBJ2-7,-,CASSLPGLAYEQYF,TGTGCCAGCAGCCTGCCGGGACTAGCCTACGAGCAGTACTTC
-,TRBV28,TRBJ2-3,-,CASRKQGADTQYF,TGTGCCAGCAGAAAACAGGGTGCAGATACGCAGTATTTT
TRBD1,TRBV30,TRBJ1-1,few,CAWGTGQGYTEAFF,TGTGCCTGGGGGACGGGACAGGGGTACACTGAAGCTTTCTTT
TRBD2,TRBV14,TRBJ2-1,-,CASSRRGLAVYNEQFF,TGTGCCAGCAGCCGCCGGGGACTAGCGGTTTACAATGAGCAGTTCTTC
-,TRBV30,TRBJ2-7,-,CAWSVNPYEQYF,TGTGCCTGGAGTGTAAATCCCTACGAGCAGTACTTC
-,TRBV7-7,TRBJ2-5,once,CASSLVRASETQYF,TGTGCTAGCAGCTTAGTACGAGCGAGTGAGACCCAGTACTTC